Here is one T cell receptor (beta chain) with its context. CDR3 length: 15 amino acids. After removal of 3 bases from V and 6 bases from J, the junction contained 7 bases not matched to a gene. Per germline, CDR1 MGHRA and CDR2 YSYEKL. These data belong to a study of blood T cells in healthy people across ages. For the study at large: In model experiments, template switching was able to capture about one barcoded beta molecule for every two T cells that were present.

Using a J-beta primer mix together with a sample-barcoded 5' primer, a second PCR was run for about 6 to 12 cycles. Via MiXCR, TCRdb re-called the 5' RACE reads, giving one row per CDR3 protein. The profile shows roughly 1.6 million distinct CDR3 sequences, roughly a third of them singletons. The sequenced sample consisted of blood. V usage is TRBV4-1 and J usage is TRBJ2-7, with 11 bases identical to TRBD1. This sequence originates from a woman aged 25 to 39 in good health. CDR3 in amino acids: CASSQIRGTGGEQYF. CDR3 coding DNA: TGCGCCAGCAGCCAGATCAGGGGGACAGGGGGCGAGCAGTACTTC.